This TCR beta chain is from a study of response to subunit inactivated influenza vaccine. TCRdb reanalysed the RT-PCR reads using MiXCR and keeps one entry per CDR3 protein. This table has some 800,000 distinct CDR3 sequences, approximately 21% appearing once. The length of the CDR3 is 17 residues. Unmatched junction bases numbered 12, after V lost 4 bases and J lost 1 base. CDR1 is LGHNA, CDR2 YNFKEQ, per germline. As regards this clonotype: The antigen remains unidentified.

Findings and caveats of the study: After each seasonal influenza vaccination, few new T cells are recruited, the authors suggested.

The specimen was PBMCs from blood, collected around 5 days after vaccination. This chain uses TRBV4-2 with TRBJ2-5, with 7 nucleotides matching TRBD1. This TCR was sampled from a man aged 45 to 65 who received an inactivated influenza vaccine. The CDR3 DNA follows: TGTGCCAGCAGCCCAGGGACAGTCTTCGAGCCCCAAGAGACCCAGTACTTC. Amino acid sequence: CASSPGTVFEPQETQYF.